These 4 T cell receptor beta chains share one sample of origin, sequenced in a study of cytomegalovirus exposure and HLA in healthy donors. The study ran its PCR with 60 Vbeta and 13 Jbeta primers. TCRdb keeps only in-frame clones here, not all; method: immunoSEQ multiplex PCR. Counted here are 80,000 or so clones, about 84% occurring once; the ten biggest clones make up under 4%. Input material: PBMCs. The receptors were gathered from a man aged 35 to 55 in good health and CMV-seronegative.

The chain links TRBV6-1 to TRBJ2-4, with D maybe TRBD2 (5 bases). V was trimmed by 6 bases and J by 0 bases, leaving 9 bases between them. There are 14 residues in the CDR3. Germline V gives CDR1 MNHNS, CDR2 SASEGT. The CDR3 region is CASSRAGAKNIQYF. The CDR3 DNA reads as TGTGCCAGCAGCCGGGCGGGAGCCAAAAACATTCAGTACTTC.

As DNA, the CDR3 is TGTGCCAGCTCACCACTACGGGACACTCGAAACACCATATATTTT. Its translation: CASSPLRDTRNTIYF. This rearrangement joins TRBV18 to TRBJ1-3; a possible D gene is TRBD1 (6 bases). Germline CDR1 KGHSH, CDR2 LQKENI. Trimming pared 1 base from V and 5 bases from J, leaving 12 bases between. This CDR3 is 15 amino acids long.

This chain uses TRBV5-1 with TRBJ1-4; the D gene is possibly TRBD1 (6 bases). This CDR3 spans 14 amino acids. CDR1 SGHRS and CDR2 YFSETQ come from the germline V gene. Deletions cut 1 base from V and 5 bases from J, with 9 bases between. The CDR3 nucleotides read TGCGCCAGCAGCTTGAGGGGGACGAATGAAAAACTGTTTTTT. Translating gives CASSLRGTNEKLFF.

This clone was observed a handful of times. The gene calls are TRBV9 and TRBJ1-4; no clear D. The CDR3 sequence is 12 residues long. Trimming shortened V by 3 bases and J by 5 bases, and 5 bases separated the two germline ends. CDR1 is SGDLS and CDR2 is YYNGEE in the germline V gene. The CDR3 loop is CASSAPNEKLFF. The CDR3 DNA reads TGTGCCAGCAGCGCCCCAAATGAAAAACTGTTTTTT. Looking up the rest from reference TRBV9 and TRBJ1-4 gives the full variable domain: DSGVTQTPKHLITATGQRVTLRCSPRSGDLSVYWYQQSLDQGLQFLIQYYNGEERAKGNILERFSAQQFPDLHSELNLSSLELGDSALYFCASSAPNEKLFFGSGTQLSVL.